This T cell receptor (beta chain) was retrieved from a study of shared clonotypes between healthy human individuals (dated by TCRdb to about 2020). Regarding the research as a whole: The cohort included three men and a couple of women between 18 and 49 years of age. Each donor's leukapheresis produced roughly between about 0.85 and 10 billion PBMCs. Per donor, three plates each were used for CD4 naive and CD4 memory, two for CD8 naive, and one for CD8 memory. Libraries were prepared and TCR repertoires were sequenced by different laboratories using diverse techniques, in order to increase sequencing depth and limit assay-specific biases. The study deeply sequenced blood TCR repertoires of several healthy adults to estimate repertoire size and the extent of clonotype sharing between individuals. The paper's findings and limits, for the study overall: Sharing across a handful of donors was observed for around 5% of naive CD4, 3% to 3.5% of naive CD8, about 2.5% of memory CD4, and roughly 0.4% of memory CD8 clonotypes. Even with the large sequencing depth, rarefaction of the sorted-subset datasets indicated that sequencing was incomplete. Naive subsets generally had larger estimated clonotype richness than memory subsets. Pairwise subsampling led to the expectation that sequencing depth would affect the degree of clonotype sharing among donors. Sampling was restricted to blood, and TCR repertoires in tissues likely differ from the TCR repertoires found in blood. Compared with non-shared clonotypes, the clonotypes found in all four sorted-subset donors had higher generation probabilities. Because the study included only a small number of donors, the genetic and exposure-history diversity represented was limited.

Using the deep immunoSEQ assay, TCR CDR3 regions were amplified from genomic DNA by multiplex PCR. For each cell subset, the extracted genomic DNA was distributed evenly across all wells of several immunoSEQ 96-well plates, and each plate served as one replicate. Each replicate PCR for sorted subsets received roughly 200 ng genomic DNA, equal to around 32,000 T cell genomes. The purified libraries were quantified using a Qubit 3.0 fluorometer, sized with a Bioanalyzer 2100, and then quantified again using the KAPA Library Quantification kit. Every immunoSEQ 96-well plate was sequenced on a separate single-read 150-cycle Illumina NextSeq 550 flow cell. Per the original workflow: Because the immunoSEQ output included only junctional sequences and no quality scores, the filtering could not be the same as the filtering used for full-length reads. To assign V/J genes and CDR3, sequences were annotated against IMGT germline references using PyIR, a Python wrapper for IgBLAST v1.9. Reads with weak V/J assignments (E-value above 1e-6), missing CDR3, stop codons, out-of-frame junctions, or ambiguous translated residues were removed. V3J clonotypes were defined as sequences sharing the same inferred V gene, J gene, and CDR3 amino acid sequence. To compute the percentage overlap between repertoires, the number of shared unique clonotypes was divided by the size of the smaller repertoire. Three approaches were used to assess repertoire richness: RTK rarefaction, the Chao1 estimator, and Recon v2.1 estimates of unobserved clonotypes. Generation probabilities for all TCRbeta clonotypes obtained by the gDNA method from a handful of donors were computed using OLGA. Entries here come from immuneACCESS through TCRdb and include only in-frame sequences with V and J called. Some clones fail to appear in such tables; in the studies checked, an unresolved V gene covers under half of the shortfall, and the cause of the remainder is unknown. The DNA gave D and trimming, while V, J and clone size come from that table. The sample table contains around 1.1 million clones; only one count was recorded for approximately 80% of them. The ten biggest clones cover around 0.6% of the sample.

Reading the germline V gene gives CDR1 SGHTA and CDR2 FQGNSA. Taken from cysteine to phenylalanine, the CDR3 has 14 residues. The retained sequence is limited to the CDR3, 42 bases, with the frame set at the first base. Trimmed from V: 2 bases; trimmed from J: 4 bases; junction bases lacking a gene match: 3. Details on this clone: It has no known antigen specificity. No qualities accompany the bases; no much larger clone lies one base away.

The donors were healthy, HIV-negative adults who had no recently reported acute infections or vaccinations. Every donor was a Caucasian adult residing in Nashville, Tennessee, USA. CD4+ T cells were enriched by magnetic negative selection; naive cells were then positively selected on CD45RA, and the negative fraction formed the memory subset. Blood was collected by leukapheresis, and PBMCs were isolated by Ficoll-Histopaque density gradient centrifugation and then cryopreserved in liquid nitrogen vapor phase. Purity and quantity of every magnetically sorted T cell population were checked by analytical flow cytometry. From each sorted fraction, genomic DNA was isolated and quantified by UV absorbance on a Nanodrop 2000c.

The sequence was collected from a man between 18 and 29 years old in good health. Some clones in this sample may be carry-over from other donors' samples. Sequenced input: memory CD4+ T cells from PBMCs. What this sample's cell subset or site label stands for: CD45RA-negative fraction. The chain is assembled from TRBV7-2 and TRBJ2-5; TRBD1 matches 8 bases in the middle. The CDR3 here reads CASSLRGQAETQYF. The bases are TGTGCCAGCAGCTTAAGGGGACAGGCAGAGACCCAGTACTTC.